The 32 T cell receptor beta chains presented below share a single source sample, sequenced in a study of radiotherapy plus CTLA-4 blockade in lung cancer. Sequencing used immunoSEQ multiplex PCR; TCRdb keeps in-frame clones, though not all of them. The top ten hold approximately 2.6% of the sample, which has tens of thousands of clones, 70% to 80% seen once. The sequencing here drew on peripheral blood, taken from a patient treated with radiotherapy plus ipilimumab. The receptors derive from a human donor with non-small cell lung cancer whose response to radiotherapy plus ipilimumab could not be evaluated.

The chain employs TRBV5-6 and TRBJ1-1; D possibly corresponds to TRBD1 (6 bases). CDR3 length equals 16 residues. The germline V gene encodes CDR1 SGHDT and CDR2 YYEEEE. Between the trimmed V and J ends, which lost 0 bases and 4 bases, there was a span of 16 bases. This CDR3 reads CASSLVGGPDGTEAFF. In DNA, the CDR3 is TGTGCCAGCAGCTTGGTGGGGGGGCCCGATGGCACTGAAGCTTTCTTT. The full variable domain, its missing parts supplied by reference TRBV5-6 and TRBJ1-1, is DAGVTQSPTHLIKTRGQQVTLRCSPKSGHDTVSWYQQALGQGPQFIFQYYEEEERQRGNFPDRFSGHQFPNYSSELNVNALLLGDSALYLCASSLVGGPDGTEAFFGQGTRLTVV.

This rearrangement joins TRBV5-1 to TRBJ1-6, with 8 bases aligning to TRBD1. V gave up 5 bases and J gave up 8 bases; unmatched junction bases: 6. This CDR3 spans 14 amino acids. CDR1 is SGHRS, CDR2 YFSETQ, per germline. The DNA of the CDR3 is TGCGCCAGCAGTTCGGGACAGGTTGATTCACCCCTCCACTTT. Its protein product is CASSSGQVDSPLHF.

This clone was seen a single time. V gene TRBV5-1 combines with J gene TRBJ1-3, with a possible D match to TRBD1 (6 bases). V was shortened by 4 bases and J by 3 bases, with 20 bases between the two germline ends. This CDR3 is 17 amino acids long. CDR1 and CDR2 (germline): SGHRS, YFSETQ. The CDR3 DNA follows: TGCGCCAGCAGCCAGGCCCATGGGGGCGGTCGTGGAAACACCATATATTTT. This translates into CASSQAHGGGRGNTIYF.

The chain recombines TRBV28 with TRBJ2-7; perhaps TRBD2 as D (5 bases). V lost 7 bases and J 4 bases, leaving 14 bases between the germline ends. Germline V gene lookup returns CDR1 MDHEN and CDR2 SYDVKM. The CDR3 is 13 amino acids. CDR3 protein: CASIAGGRYEQYF. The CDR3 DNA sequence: TGTGCCAGCATTGCAGGAGGCCGATACGAGCAGTACTTC.

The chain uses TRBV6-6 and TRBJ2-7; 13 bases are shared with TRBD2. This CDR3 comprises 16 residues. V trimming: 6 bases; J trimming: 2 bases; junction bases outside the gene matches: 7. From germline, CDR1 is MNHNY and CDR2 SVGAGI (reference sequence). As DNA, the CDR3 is TGTGCCAGCAGCCGAGGACTAGCGGGAGTGGCCTACGAGCAGTACTTC. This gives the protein CASSRGLAGVAYEQYF.

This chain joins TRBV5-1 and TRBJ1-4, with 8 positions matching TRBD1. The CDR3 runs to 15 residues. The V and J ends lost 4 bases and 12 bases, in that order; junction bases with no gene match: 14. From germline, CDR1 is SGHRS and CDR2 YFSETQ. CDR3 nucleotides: TGCGCCAGCAGCATCGAGCCGGACAGGGTGGAGGAACTGTTTTTT. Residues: CASSIEPDRVEELFF.

The CDR3 protein is CASTKGARGSPLHF. As DNA, the CDR3 is TGTGCCAGCACCAAGGGGGCGAGGGGTTCACCCCTCCACTTT. This rearrangement joins TRBV28 to TRBJ1-6, with 7 bases that match TRBD1. This CDR3 has 14 residues. Trimming took 7 bases from V and 9 from J; bases not matched to a gene: 9. CDR1 is MDHEN, CDR2 SYDVKM, per germline.

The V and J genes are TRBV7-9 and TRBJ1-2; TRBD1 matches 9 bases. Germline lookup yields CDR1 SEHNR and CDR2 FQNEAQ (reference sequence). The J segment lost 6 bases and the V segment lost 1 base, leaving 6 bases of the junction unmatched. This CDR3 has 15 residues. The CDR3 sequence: CASSLGQGVFDGYTF. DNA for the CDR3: TGTGCCAGCAGCTTAGGACAGGGGGTTTTCGATGGCTACACCTTC. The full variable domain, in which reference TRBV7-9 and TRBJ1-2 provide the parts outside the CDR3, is DTGVSQNPRHKITKRGQNVTFRCDPISEHNRLYWYRQTLGQGPEFLTYFQNEAQLEKSRLLSDRFSAERPKGSFSTLEIQRTEQGDSAMYLCASSLGQGVFDGYTFGSGTRLTVV.

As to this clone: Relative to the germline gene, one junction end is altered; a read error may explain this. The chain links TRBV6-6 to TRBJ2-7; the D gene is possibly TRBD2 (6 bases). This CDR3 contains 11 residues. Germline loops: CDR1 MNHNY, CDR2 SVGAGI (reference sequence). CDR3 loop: CASSTGGTGHF. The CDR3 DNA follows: TGTGCCAGCAGCACTGGAGGGACGGGCCACTTC.

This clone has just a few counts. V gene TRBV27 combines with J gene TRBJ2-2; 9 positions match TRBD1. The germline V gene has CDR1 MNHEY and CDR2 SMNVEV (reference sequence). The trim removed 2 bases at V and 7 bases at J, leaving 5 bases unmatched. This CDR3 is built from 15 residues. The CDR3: CASSLSGTGIGELFF. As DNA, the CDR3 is TGTGCCAGCAGTTTAAGTGGGACAGGGATCGGGGAGCTGTTTTTT.

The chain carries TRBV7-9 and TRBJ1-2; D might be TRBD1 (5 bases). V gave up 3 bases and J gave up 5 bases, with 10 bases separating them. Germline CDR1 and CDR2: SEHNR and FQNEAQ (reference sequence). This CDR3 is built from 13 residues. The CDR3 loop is CASSFQGKYGYTF. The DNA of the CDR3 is TGTGCCAGCAGCTTTCAGGGAAAGTATGGCTACACCTTC.

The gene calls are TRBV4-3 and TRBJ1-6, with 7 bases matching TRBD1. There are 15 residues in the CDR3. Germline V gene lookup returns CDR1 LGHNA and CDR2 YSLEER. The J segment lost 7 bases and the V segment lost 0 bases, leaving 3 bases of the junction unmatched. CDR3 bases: TGCGCCAGCAGCCAAGATAGGGGGCCGAATTCACCCCTCCACTTT. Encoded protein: CASSQDRGPNSPLHF.

CDR3 region: CASRARQAVSGYTF. Here the CDR3 DNA reads TGTGCCAGCAGGGCCAGACAGGCGGTCAGTGGCTACACCTTC. This sequence joins TRBV6-5 and TRBJ1-2, with D tentatively TRBD1 (6 bases). The CDR3 sequence is 14 residues long. Trimming left V 6 bases short and J 7 bases short, with 18 bases between. From germline, CDR1 is MNHEY and CDR2 SVGAGI.

The DNA for the CDR3 is TGTGCCTGGAGTCATGGGTGGGGCCAGCCCCAGCATTTT. Translating it yields CAWSHGWGQPQHF. This chain links TRBV30 with TRBJ1-5; D perhaps matches TRBD1 (5 bases). Trimming shortened V by 2 bases and J by 7 bases, and 12 bases separated the two germline ends. The germline V gene encodes CDR1 GTSNPN and CDR2 SVGIG (reference sequence). This CDR3 has 13 residues.

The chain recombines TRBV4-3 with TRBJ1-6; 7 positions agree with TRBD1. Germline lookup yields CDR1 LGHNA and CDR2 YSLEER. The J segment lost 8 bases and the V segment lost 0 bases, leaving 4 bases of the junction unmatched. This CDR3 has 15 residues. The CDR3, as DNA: TGCGCCAGCAGCCAAGATAGGGGGCGGGATTCACCCCTCCACTTT. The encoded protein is CASSQDRGRDSPLHF.

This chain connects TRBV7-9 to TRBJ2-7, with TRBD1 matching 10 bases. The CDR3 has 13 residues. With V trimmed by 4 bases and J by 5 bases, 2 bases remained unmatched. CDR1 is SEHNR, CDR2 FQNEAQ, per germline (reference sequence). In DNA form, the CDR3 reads TGTGCCAGCAGCTCGGACAGGGGGGACGAGCAGTACTTC. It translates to CASSSDRGDEQYF.

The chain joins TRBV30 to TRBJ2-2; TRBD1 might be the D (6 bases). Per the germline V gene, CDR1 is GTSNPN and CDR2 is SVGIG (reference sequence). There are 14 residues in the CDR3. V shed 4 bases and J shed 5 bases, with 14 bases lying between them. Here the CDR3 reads CAWTQGWGTGELFF. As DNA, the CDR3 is TGTGCCTGGACCCAGGGGTGGGGAACCGGGGAGCTGTTTTTT.

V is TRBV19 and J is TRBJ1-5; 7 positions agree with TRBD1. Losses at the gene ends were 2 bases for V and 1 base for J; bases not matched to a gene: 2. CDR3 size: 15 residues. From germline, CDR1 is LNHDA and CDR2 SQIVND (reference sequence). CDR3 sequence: CASSITGVSNQPQHF. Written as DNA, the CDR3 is TGTGCCAGTAGTATAACAGGGGTCAGCAATCAGCCCCAGCATTTT.

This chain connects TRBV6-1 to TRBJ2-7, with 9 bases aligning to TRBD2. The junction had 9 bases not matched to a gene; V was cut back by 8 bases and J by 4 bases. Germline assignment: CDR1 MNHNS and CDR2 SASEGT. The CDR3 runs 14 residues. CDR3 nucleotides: TGTGCCAGCGCGGGCGGGAGGGCCGGGTACGAGCAGTACTTC. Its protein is CASAGGRAGYEQYF.

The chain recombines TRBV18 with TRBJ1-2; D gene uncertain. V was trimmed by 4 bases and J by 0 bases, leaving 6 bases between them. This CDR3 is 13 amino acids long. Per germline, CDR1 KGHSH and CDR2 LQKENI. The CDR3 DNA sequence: TGTGCCAGCTCACTAGACTCTAACTATGGCTACACCTTC. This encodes CASSLDSNYGYTF.

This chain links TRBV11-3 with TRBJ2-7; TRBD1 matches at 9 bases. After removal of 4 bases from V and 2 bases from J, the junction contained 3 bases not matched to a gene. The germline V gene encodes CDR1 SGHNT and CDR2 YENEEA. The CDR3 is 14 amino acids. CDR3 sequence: CASSSRQGAYEQYF. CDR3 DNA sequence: TGTGCCAGCAGCTCCCGACAGGGGGCCTACGAGCAGTACTTC. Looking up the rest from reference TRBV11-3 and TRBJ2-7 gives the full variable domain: EAGVVQSPRYKIIEKKQPVAFWCNPISGHNTLYWYLQNLGQGPELLIRYENEEAVDDSQLPKDRFSAERLKGVDSTLKIQPAELGDSAVYLCASSSRQGAYEQYFGPGTRLTVT.

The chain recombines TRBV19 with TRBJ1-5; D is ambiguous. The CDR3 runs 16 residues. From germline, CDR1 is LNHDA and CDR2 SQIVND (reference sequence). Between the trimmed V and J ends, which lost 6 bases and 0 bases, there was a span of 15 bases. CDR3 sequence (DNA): TGTGCCAGTAGGAGGGTTCGGGTTGGTAGCAATCAGCCCCAGCATTTT. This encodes CASRRVRVGSNQPQHF.

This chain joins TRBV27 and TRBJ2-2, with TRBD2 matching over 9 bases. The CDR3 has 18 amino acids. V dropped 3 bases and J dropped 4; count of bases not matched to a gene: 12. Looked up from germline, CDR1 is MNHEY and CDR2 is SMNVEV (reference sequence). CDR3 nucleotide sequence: TGTGCCAGCAGTTTTAACGGGGAGCTAGCGGGGCTCACCGGGGAGCTGTTTTTT. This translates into CASSFNGELAGLTGELFF.

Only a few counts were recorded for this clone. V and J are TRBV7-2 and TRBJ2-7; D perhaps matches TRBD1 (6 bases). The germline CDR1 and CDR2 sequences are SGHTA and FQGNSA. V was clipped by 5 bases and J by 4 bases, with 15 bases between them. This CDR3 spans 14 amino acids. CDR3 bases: TGTGCCAGCAGCCGAGAGGCCAGGGGTTACGAGCAGTACTTC. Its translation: CASSREARGYEQYF.

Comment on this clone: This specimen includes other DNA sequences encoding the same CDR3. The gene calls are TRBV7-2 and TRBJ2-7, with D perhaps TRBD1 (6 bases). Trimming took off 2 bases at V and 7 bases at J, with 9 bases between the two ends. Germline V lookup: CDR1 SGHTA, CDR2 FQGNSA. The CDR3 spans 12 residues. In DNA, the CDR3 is TGTGCCAGCAGCTTATTGAGGGGGGAGCAGTACTTC. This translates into CASSLLRGEQYF.

The CDR3 spells CSAPRTGHMNTEAFF. The CDR3 DNA follows: TGCAGCGCTCCCAGGACAGGACACATGAACACTGAAGCTTTCTTT. The chain is built from TRBV29-1 and TRBJ1-1, with 7 bases that match TRBD1. J lost 0 bases, V lost 7 bases, and 11 bases had no gene match. CDR3 length equals 15 residues. Germline V gene data show CDR1 as SQVTM and CDR2 as ANQGSEA.

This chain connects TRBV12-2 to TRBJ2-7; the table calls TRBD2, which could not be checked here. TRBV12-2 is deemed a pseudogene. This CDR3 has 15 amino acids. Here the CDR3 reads CASRHTSGRPYEQYF. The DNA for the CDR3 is TGTGCAAGTCGACACACTAGCGGGAGGCCCTACGAGCAGTACTTC.

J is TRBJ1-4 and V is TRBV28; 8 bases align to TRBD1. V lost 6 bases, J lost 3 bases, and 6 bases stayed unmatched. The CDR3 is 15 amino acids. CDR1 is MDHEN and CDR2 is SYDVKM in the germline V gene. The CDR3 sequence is CASSEPGQANEKLFF. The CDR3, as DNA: TGTGCCAGCAGCGAACCGGGACAGGCTAATGAAAAACTGTTTTTT.

In DNA, the CDR3 is TGTGCCAGCAGTTTTGGGGGACTAGCGGCCGGGGAGCAGTACTTC. Translated: CASSFGGLAAGEQYF. The gene calls are TRBV7-8 and TRBJ2-7; TRBD2 matches at 11 bases. CDR1 SGHVS and CDR2 FQNEAQ come from the germline V gene. V was pared by 6 bases and J by 7 bases, with 11 bases of the junction left unmatched. This CDR3 comprises 15 residues.

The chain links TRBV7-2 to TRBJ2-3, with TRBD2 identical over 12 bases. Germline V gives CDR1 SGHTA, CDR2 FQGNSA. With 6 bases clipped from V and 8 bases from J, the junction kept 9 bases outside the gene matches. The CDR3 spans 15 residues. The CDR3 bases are TGTGCCAGCAGACCTAGACTAGCGGGGGAGGGTACGCAGTATTTT. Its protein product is CASRPRLAGEGTQYF.

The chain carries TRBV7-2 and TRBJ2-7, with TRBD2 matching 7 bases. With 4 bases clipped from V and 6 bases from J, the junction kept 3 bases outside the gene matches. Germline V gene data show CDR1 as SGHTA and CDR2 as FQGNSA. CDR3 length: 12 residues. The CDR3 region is CASSSGGGEQYF. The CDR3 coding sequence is TGTGCCAGCAGCTCGGGCGGGGGCGAGCAGTACTTC.

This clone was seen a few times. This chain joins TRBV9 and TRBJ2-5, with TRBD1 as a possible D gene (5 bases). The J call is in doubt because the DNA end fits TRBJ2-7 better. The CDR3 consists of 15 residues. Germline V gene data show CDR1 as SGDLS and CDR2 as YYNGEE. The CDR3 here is CASSGGFAGSYEQYF. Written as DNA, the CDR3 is TGTGCCAGCAGCGGGGGCTTTGCCGGCTCCTACGAGCAGTACTTC.